The entry below gives a single T cell receptor beta chain sequence along with its context. The method was immunoSEQ multiplex PCR; TCRdb's version includes in-frame clones alone and lacks a portion of them. The data contain fewer than 200,000 clones, around 78% of them singletons. This entry comes from a study of blood T cell repertoires in COVID-19. The receptor's source is a woman aged 45-59 years who had recovered from COVID-19. What was sequenced was PBMCs or T cells enriched from blood (not recorded which).

For the CDR3, the DNA is TGCGCCAGCAGCCAAGAAGAGGGAAACATTCAGTACTTC. Amino acids: CASSQEEGNIQYF. This sequence joins TRBV4-3 and TRBJ2-4; the D gene is possibly TRBD2 (5 bases). The germline gives CDR1 LGHNA, CDR2 YSLEER. The CDR3 contains 13 residues. The V gene lost 0 bases and the J gene lost 6 bases, with 6 bases spanning the gap.